These T cell receptor beta chains were read from a single sample in a study of low-dose radiotherapy and immunotherapy resistance in tumors. Via MiXCR, TCRdb re-called the reads, giving one row per CDR3 protein. This sample has fewer than 90,000 distinct CDR3 sequences, with 15% to 20% found just once. Specimen: PBMCs, collected before treatment. Every receptor here comes from a male donor with prostate cancer. The CDR3 runs from the conserved cysteine through the conserved F or W. A D gene is named only where the DNA matches it firmly. Clone sizes are given selectively: once, few, many, or a class where the clone is expanded.

d_gene,j_gene,abundance,v_gene,CDR3aa,CDR3nt
TRBD1,TRBJ2-3,many,TRBV19,CASSMGTGLSDTQYF,TGTGCCAGTAGTATGGGGACAGGGTTATCAGATACGCAGTATTTT
TRBD2,TRBJ2-1,NA,TRBV4-2,CASSQETSGGGINEQFF,TGTGCCAGCAGCCAAGAGACTAGCGGGGGGGGAATCAATGAGCAGTTCTTC
NA,TRBJ1-1,many,TRBV30,CAWSSRLMNTEAFF,TGTGCCTGGAGCTCGCGACTAATGAACACTGAAGCTTTCTTT
NA,TRBJ2-5,many,TRBV19,CASSRGLAFGETQYF,TGTGCCAGTAGTAGGGGCCTAGCTTTTGGGGAGACCCAGTACTTC
NA,TRBJ1-4,many,TRBV12-3/TRBV12-4,CASSWALSGEKLFF,TGTGCCAGCAGCTGGGCGCTTAGTGGTGAAAAACTGTTTTTT
TRBD1,TRBJ2-5,many,TRBV7-3,CASSRSGTGGETQYF,TGTGCCAGCAGCCGATCCGGGACAGGAGGAGAGACCCAGTACTTC
NA,TRBJ2-7,many,TRBV6-5,CASSPPGLRSYEQYF,TGTGCCAGCAGTCCCCCGGGACTTCGCTCCTACGAGCAGTACTTC
NA,TRBJ1-1,many,TRBV28,CASSFGGRDTEAFF,TGTGCCAGCAGTTTTGGAGGTAGGGACACTGAAGCTTTCTTT
NA,TRBJ1-6,many,TRBV3-1,CASSVRGQNSPLHF,TGTGCCAGCAGCGTCCGGGGCCAAAATTCACCCCTCCACTTT
NA,TRBJ2-5,many,TRBV5-1,CASSLPPQETQYF,TGCGCCAGCAGCTTACCCCCCCAAGAGACCCAGTACTTC
NA,TRBJ2-7,NA,TRBV11-2,CASSPSRVRYF,TGTGCCAGCAGCCCCTCTCGGGTGCGGTACTTC
NA,TRBJ2-2,many,TRBV7-2,CASSLDPGNTGELFF,TGTGCCAGCAGCTTAGATCCAGGGAACACCGGGGAGCTGTTTTTT
NA,TRBJ2-3,many,TRBV5-1,CASSLGRDTQYF,TGCGCCAGCAGCTTGGGCAGAGATACGCAGTATTTT
NA,TRBJ2-5,NA,TRBV5-1,CASSGRPALEETQYF,TGCGCCAGCAGTGGAAGGCCGGCCCTGGAAGAGACCCAGTACTTC
TRBD2,TRBJ2-1,many,TRBV9,CASSPRASGSRDEQFF,TGTGCCAGCAGCCCTCGGGCTAGCGGGAGTCGGGATGAGCAGTTCTTC
TRBD2,TRBJ2-1,many,TRBV7-2,CASSLQLAGEQFF,TGTGCCAGCAGCTTGCAGCTAGCGGGAGAGCAGTTCTTC